This paragraph covers one TCR beta chain sequence. The data were taken from a study of regulatory T cells in long-lasting Graves disease. On the study more broadly: The study counted Graves' disease as persistent given over 5 years of antithyroid drugs and positive TSH receptor antibodies.

Construction of the TCR beta libraries employed iRepertoire HTBI primers in conjunction with Arm-PCR of CDR3 regions. In the study's own analysis: Taken together, the samples had 55 to 65 TRBV and 13 to 15 TRBJ segments identified. TCRdb called the multiplex PCR reads again in MiXCR, with one record for every CDR3 protein. The V and J calls were not made by the authors but by TCRdb's processing. Of roughly 500,000 distinct CDR3 sequences listed, 20% to 25% were seen once; the top ten hold over 6%. Trimming pared 6 bases from V and 8 bases from J, leaving 11 bases between. The germline CDR1 and CDR2 sequences are MDHEN and SYDVKM. The CDR3 is 13 amino acids. Time point defined: persistent/refractory GD, antithyroid drugs over 5 years with positive TRAb. There was RNA extracted from PBMCs, and the TCR library was made from it.

The sample in question was peripheral blood mononuclear cells (PBMCs), obtained when the disease was refractory, from a patient treated with antithyroid drugs. The chain couples TRBV28 to TRBJ1-6, with a possible D match to TRBD1 (5 bases). This TCR came from a female donor with Graves disease. CDR3 region: CASSPGAYSPLHF. The CDR3 DNA reads as TGTGCCAGCAGCCCCGGGGCTTATTCACCCCTCCACTTT.